The present entry profiles one TCR beta chain with its context. The antigen is undetermined. The entry originates in a study of T-cell memory formation after mild COVID-19. Overall study results and limits: Clones that got smaller from day 15 to 85 had even CD4/CD8, while clones growing later tipped toward CD4+. The pre-infection memory compartment contained some responding clones, suggesting cross-reactive memory joined.

TCRdb used MiXCR to reprocess the 5' RACE reads, holding one entry per CDR3 protein. The data hold some 300,000 distinct CDR3 sequences, with just under 20% observed a single time. The CDR3 length is 15 residues. V gave up 6 bases and J gave up 6 bases; unmatched junction bases: 12. CDR1 and CDR2 (germline): SGHDN, FVKESK. The chain joins TRBV14 to TRBJ2-7, with 9 bases identical to TRBD1. The sequenced material came from PBMCs or a T cell subset sorted from them (not recorded which). This sequence was found in a man aged 18 to 30 who had mild COVID-19 (a few samples of this study predate the infection). Cell type and time point are not known. CDR3 nucleotide sequence: TGTGCCAGCAGAAGAACGGGACAGGGATTAACCGAGCAGTACTTC. This sequence encodes CASRRTGQGLTEQYF.